This is a list of T cell receptor beta chains from one sample in a study of beta chain features in type 1 diabetes. Profiled with immunoSEQ multiplex PCR; TCRdb holds only in-frame clones, not every one. The repertoire holds around 400,000 clones, roughly 16% seen once, with roughly 0.019% in the top ten. The source material was naive CD4+ T cells from blood. These receptors all stem from a young woman in good health. Both conserved end residues are part of each CDR3. The D gene is left open where the match is weak. Size tells how often a clone was seen (once, few, many) or the class of an expanded clone, and some rows leave it out.

d_gene: -; j_gene: TRBJ2-1; abundance: -; len: 15; v_gene: TRBV7-7; CDR3aa: CASSLLGSSYNEQFF; CDR3nt: TGTGCTAGCAGCCTTCTAGGATCGTCCTACAATGAGCAGTTCTTC
d_gene: -; j_gene: TRBJ1-2; abundance: few; len: 12; v_gene: TRBV2; CDR3aa: CASKGRARGYTF; CDR3nt: TGTGCCAGCAAGGGGAGGGCGCGAGGCTACACCTTC
d_gene: TRBD1; j_gene: TRBJ1-2; abundance: few; len: 17; v_gene: TRBV4-1; CDR3aa: CASSQERTQGARRGYTF; CDR3nt: TGCGCCAGCAGCCAAGAACGGACGCAGGGGGCGAGGCGTGGCTACACCTTC
d_gene: -; j_gene: TRBJ2-6; abundance: -; len: 19; v_gene: TRBV4-3; CDR3aa: CASSHEWAQAYSGANVLTF; CDR3nt: TGCGCCAGCAGCCACGAGTGGGCACAGGCCTACTCTGGGGCCAACGTCCTGACTTTC
d_gene: -; j_gene: TRBJ1-4; abundance: -; len: 14; v_gene: TRBV2; CDR3aa: CASRTGAANEKLFF; CDR3nt: TGTGCCAGCAGGACAGGCGCTGCTAATGAAAAACTGTTTTTT
d_gene: -; j_gene: TRBJ2-6; abundance: -; len: 15; v_gene: TRBV19; CDR3aa: CASRIQGSGANVLTF; CDR3nt: TGTGCCAGTAGGATACAGGGATCTGGGGCCAACGTCCTGACTTTC
d_gene: TRBD2; j_gene: TRBJ2-5; abundance: -; len: 15; v_gene: TRBV7-9; CDR3aa: CASRKREGLVETQYF; CDR3nt: TGTGCCAGCAGGAAGCGGGAGGGCCTTGTGGAGACCCAGTACTTC
d_gene: TRBD2; j_gene: TRBJ2-1; abundance: few; len: 14; v_gene: TRBV9; CDR3aa: CASSEREFFAEQFF; CDR3nt: TGTGCCAGCAGCGAGCGGGAGTTTTTTGCTGAGCAGTTCTTC
d_gene: -; j_gene: TRBJ2-1; abundance: -; len: 14; v_gene: TRBV4-3; CDR3aa: CASSQALVVYEQFF; CDR3nt: TGCGCCAGCAGCCAGGCCCTAGTTGTCTATGAGCAGTTCTTC
d_gene: -; j_gene: TRBJ1-1; abundance: few; len: 13; v_gene: TRBV29-1; CDR3aa: CSAVQQLNTEAFF; CDR3nt: TGCAGCGCTGTACAGCAGTTGAACACTGAAGCTTTCTTT
d_gene: -; j_gene: TRBJ1-1; abundance: -; len: 13; v_gene: TRBV18; CDR3aa: CASSPGPNTEAFF; CDR3nt: TGTGCCAGCTCACCAGGGCCCAACACTGAAGCTTTCTTT
d_gene: TRBD1; j_gene: TRBJ2-3; abundance: -; len: 15; v_gene: TRBV9; CDR3aa: CASSVGTGYEDTQYF; CDR3nt: TGTGCCAGCAGCGTAGGGACAGGGTACGAAGATACGCAGTATTTT
d_gene: TRBD1; j_gene: TRBJ1-1; abundance: -; len: 16; v_gene: TRBV7-2; CDR3aa: CASSSIQGARYTEAFF; CDR3nt: TGTGCCAGCAGCTCGATACAGGGGGCGCGGTACACTGAAGCTTTCTTT
d_gene: -; j_gene: TRBJ1-1; abundance: -; len: 13; v_gene: TRBV7-9; CDR3aa: CASSLEQRYEAFF; CDR3nt: TGTGCCAGCAGCTTAGAGCAGCGGTATGAAGCTTTCTTT
d_gene: TRBD1; j_gene: TRBJ2-3; abundance: few; len: 13; v_gene: TRBV7-9; CDR3aa: CASSNRGRDTQYF; CDR3nt: TGTGCCAGCAGCAACAGGGGGCGAGATACGCAGTATTTT
d_gene: -; j_gene: TRBJ1-5; abundance: -; len: 13; v_gene: TRBV30; CDR3aa: CAWSVRGNQPQHF; CDR3nt: TGTGCCTGGAGTGTAAGGGGTAATCAGCCCCAGCATTTT
d_gene: TRBD1; j_gene: TRBJ1-5; abundance: few; len: 15; v_gene: TRBV18; CDR3aa: CASSTGTGGNQPQHF; CDR3nt: TGTGCCAGCTCAACCGGGACAGGGGGGAATCAGCCCCAGCATTTT
d_gene: -; j_gene: TRBJ2-7; abundance: few; len: 15; v_gene: TRBV29-1; CDR3aa: CSVGLTRATWVEQYF; CDR3nt: TGCAGCGTTGGACTAACGCGGGCAACATGGGTCGAGCAGTACTTC